The sequence of this T cell receptor beta chain was determined in a study of blood T cell repertoires in COVID-19. Study-level background: Specimens from acute and convalescent COVID-19 originated in the United States, Italy and Spain. T cells, B-cell-depleted T cells, or PBMCs provided the cDNA or gDNA that served as material.

Looked up from germline, CDR1 is SGHAT and CDR2 is FQNNGV. The germline V and J ends were trimmed by 5 bases and 0 bases, with 8 bases remaining between them. The CDR3 is 13 residues long. In the original processing: Cell counts per sample came from amplifying reference gene primers. The protocol was immunoSEQ multiplex PCR, while the TCRdb copy is restricted to in-frame clones and leaves out a portion. D and trimming come from the DNA, and the V and J calls and clone size come from that table. In the table there are 200,000 to 300,000 clones, less than 90% of which are singletons. This clone was observed once.

This chain joins TRBV11-2 and TRBJ2-7; no definite D call. The receptor's source is a man aged 60 to 75 with acute or convalescent COVID-19. Sequences were obtained from peripheral blood. CDR3 in DNA: TGTGCCAGCAGCCGACGGAGCTCCTACGAGCAGTACTTC. The encoded protein is CASSRRSSYEQYF.